This T cell receptor beta chain was sequenced for a study of tumour-infiltrating T cells in Burkitt lymphoma. Study summary: The Burkitt lymphoma cohort spanned all epidemiological subtypes. Productive clonality predicted overall and progression-free survival. Whole-study results and caveats: Several public clonotypes were shared across many Burkitt lymphoma patients.

With 5 bases clipped from V and 7 bases from J, the junction kept 4 bases outside the gene matches. CDR3 length: 14 amino acids. The germline gives CDR1 SGHVS, CDR2 FQNEAQ. Libraries were prepared by immunoSEQ multiplex PCR; TCRdb keeps only in-frame clonotypes and omits some of them. The sample includes fewer than 2,000 clones, approximately 10% of them seen just once. This clone was seen a handful of times. Its antigen is as yet unknown. Sequenced: tumor tissue. This receptor was taken from a human donor with Burkitt lymphoma. The chain links TRBV7-8 to TRBJ2-1; 11 bases map to TRBD1. CDR3 bases: TGTGCCAGCAGCCCGGACAGGGGGCGTAATGAGCAGTTCTTC. It codes for CASSPDRGRNEQFF. Supplemented by reference TRBV7-8 and TRBJ2-1, the full variable domain reads GAGVSQSPRYKVAKRGQDVALRCDPISGHVSLFWYQQALGQGPEFLTYFQNEAQLDKSGLPSDRFFAERPEGSVSTLKIQRTQQEDSAVYLCASSPDRGRNEQFFGPGTRLTVL.